Sequencing of this TCR beta chain was carried out in a study of radiotherapy plus CTLA-4 blockade in lung cancer. In this sample, this clone turned up a few times. It was focal radiation plus CTLA-4 blockade with ipilimumab that patients with chemo-refractory metastatic non-small-cell lung cancer received. The CDR3 covers 14 residues. The germline CDR1 and CDR2 sequences are LNHDA and SQIVND (reference sequence). Trimming cost V 5 bases and J 4 bases, with 12 bases left between them. Repertoires were generated with immunoSEQ multiplex PCR, while TCRdb's copy carries only in-frame clones and drops some. The sample lists tens of thousands of clones; 75% to 90% were seen once.

The TCR originated in a human donor with non-small cell lung cancer who had stable disease on radiotherapy plus ipilimumab. Here the sequenced sample was peripheral blood, taken from a patient treated with radiotherapy plus ipilimumab. The chain couples TRBV19 to TRBJ1-5; D not certain. For the CDR3, the DNA is TGTGCCAGTAGTCCTACCGGAGGTAATCAGCCCCAGCATTTT. This sequence encodes CASSPTGGNQPQHF. Full variable domain (outside the CDR3, taken from reference TRBV19 and TRBJ1-5): DGGITQSPKYLFRKEGQNVTLSCEQNLNHDAMYWYRQDPGQGLRLIYYSQIVNDFQKGDIAEGYSVSREKKESFPLTVTSAQKNPTAFYLCASSPTGGNQPQHFGDGTRLSIL.